The clone carrying this T cell receptor beta chain was recorded a few times. Amplified TCR beta CDR3 regions came from RNA transcripts. The TCR CDR3 first-round RT-PCR relied on the HTBI primer set. From the multiplex PCR reads, TCRdb called clonotypes with MiXCR, one entry per CDR3 protein. The repertoire consists of hundreds of thousands of distinct CDR3 sequences, with approximately 18% occurring once and the leading ten covering roughly 17%. The germline V gene has CDR1 SNHLY and CDR2 FYNNEI. V lost 5 bases, J lost 0 bases, and 3 bases stayed unmatched. The CDR3 extends over 15 amino acids. These data originate in a study of T cells in Graves' hyperthyroidism and ophthalmopathy.

The J gene is TRBJ1-1, the V gene TRBV2; 10 bases match TRBD1. Sequenced: blood. The receptor was isolated from a woman between 45 and 60 years old with Graves' hyperthyroidism that later progressed to Graves' ophthalmopathy. CDR3 residues: CASSWTGGLNTEAFF. The CDR3 DNA reads as TGTGCCAGCAGTTGGACAGGGGGACTGAACACTGAAGCTTTCTTT.